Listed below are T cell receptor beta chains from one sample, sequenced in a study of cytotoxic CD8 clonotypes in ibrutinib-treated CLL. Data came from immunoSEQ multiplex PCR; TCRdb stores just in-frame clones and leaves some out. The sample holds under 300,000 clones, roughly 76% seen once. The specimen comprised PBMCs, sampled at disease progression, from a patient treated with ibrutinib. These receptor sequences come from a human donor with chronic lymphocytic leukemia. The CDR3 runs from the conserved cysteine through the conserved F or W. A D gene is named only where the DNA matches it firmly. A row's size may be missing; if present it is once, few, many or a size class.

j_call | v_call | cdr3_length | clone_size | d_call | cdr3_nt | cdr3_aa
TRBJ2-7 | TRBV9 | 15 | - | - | TGTGCCAGCAGCAGAGGGGTATCTTTCACGGAGGAGCAGTACTTC | CASSRGVSFTEEQYF
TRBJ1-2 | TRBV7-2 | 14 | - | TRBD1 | TGTGCCAGCAGCGACAGGGGGCACGACTATGGCTACACCTTC | CASSDRGHDYGYTF
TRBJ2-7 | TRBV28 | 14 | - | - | TGTGCCAGCAGTTTAAAAGGGCCCACCTACGAGCAGTACTTC | CASSLKGPTYEQYF
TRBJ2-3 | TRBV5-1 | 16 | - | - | TGCGCCAGCAGCTTTCCCGCCCCGGGGGGCCCAGATACGCAGTATTTT | CASSFPAPGGPDTQYF
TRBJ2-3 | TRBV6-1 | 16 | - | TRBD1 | TGTGCCAGCAGTGTATGGGGACAGGAGCCCACAGATACGCAGTATTTT | CASSVWGQEPTDTQYF
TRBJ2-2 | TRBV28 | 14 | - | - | TGTGCCAGCAGGGGTTTCTCGAAACCCGGGGAGCTGTTTTTT | CASRGFSKPGELFF
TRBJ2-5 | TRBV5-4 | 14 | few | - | TGTGCCAGCAGCCGCGGTGGGGGAGTAGAGACCCAGTACTTC | CASSRGGGVETQYF
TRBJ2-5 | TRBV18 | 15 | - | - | TGTGCCAGCTCACTCTCCCAAGGGGAAGGTGAGACCCAGTACTTC | CASSLSQGEGETQYF
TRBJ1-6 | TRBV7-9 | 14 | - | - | TGTGCCAGCAGCTTAGATGGAGACCCTTCACCCCTCCACTTT | CASSLDGDPSPLHF
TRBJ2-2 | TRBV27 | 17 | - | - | TGTGCCAGCAGTTTCCTGCAGGGTGTAATCGTTGCCGGGGAGCTGTTTTTT | CASSFLQGVIVAGELFF
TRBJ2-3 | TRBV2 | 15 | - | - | TGTGCCAGCAGTAATACCGGGACCCAGGCGGATACGCAGTATTTT | CASSNTGTQADTQYF
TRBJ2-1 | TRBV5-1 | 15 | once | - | TGCGCCAGCAGCCCCGAGGGGGGGCCTTTTGATGAGCAGTTCTTC | CASSPEGGPFDEQFF
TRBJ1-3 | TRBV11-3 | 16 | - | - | TGTGCCAGCAGCCCGGGCGGGCCGCTGTCTGGAAACACCATATATTTT | CASSPGGPLSGNTIYF
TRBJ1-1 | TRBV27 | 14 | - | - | TGTGCCAGCAGTTTAAGACCCTGGAACACTGAAGCTTTCTTT | CASSLRPWNTEAFF
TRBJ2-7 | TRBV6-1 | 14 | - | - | TGTGCCAGCAGCTCCCGGGACAACGATGGGGAGCAGTACTTC | CASSSRDNDGEQYF
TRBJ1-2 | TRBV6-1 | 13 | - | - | TGTGCCAGCAGGTATCAAGGCTCCTATGGCTACACCTTC | CASRYQGSYGYTF
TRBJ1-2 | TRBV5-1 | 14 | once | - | TGCGCCAGCAGCCCACCATCCGGGGGGGCTGGCTACACCTTC | CASSPPSGGAGYTF
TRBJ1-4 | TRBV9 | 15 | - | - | TGTGCCAGCAGCGCCGGGACAACAACTAATGAAAAACTGTTTTTT | CASSAGTTTNEKLFF
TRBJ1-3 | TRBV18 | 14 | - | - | TGTGCCAGCTCACCGCGAGGCCCTGGAAACACCATATATTTT | CASSPRGPGNTIYF
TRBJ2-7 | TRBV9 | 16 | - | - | TGTGCCAGCAGCGTCCCGCGGCGGGGCATCCCCCACGAGCAGTACTTC | CASSVPRRGIPHEQYF
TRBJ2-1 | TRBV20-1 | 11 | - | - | TGCAGTGCTCGCCTCGACAATGAGCAGTTCTTC | CSARLDNEQFF